The 25 T cell receptor beta chains below all came from one sample that was sequenced in a study of blood T cells in healthy people across ages (dated by TCRdb to the mid-2010s). Library preparation used 5' RACE. The run used an Illumina HiSeq 2500. A second PCR of about 7 to 12 cycles was performed with a sample-barcoded 5' primer and a J-beta primer mix. TCRdb passed the public sequencing reads through fastp at Q25 and MiXCR, retaining productive beta sequences. Each CDR3 protein gets just one entry, which takes the most common genes and DNA from the rows behind it. Across this sample there are about 800,000 distinct CDR3 sequences, with just under 25% seen only once. The top ten hold 3% to 4.5% of the sample. The data were also submitted as part of a second study, on T cells of mothers and their children.

The source material was blood. Every receptor here comes from a boy aged 10-17 years in good health.

The chain links TRBV20-1 to TRBJ1-2, with D hard to call. The CDR3 runs 14 residues. Germline V gives CDR1 DFQATT, CDR2 SNEGSKA (reference sequence). Trimming took off 0 bases at V and 4 bases at J, with 12 bases between the two ends. In nucleotides, the CDR3 is TGCAGTGCTAGAGAGCCGGACCGTATCTATGGCTACACCTTC. Translating it yields CSAREPDRIYGYTF.

V usage is TRBV7-2 and J usage is TRBJ2-5; the D is unclear. Germline V gives CDR1 SGHTA, CDR2 FQGNSA. CDR3 size: 13 residues. Trimming took 5 bases from V and 5 from J, leaving 12 bases between them. The CDR3 loop is CASSLDGMETQYF. CDR3 DNA: TGTGCCAGCAGCCTGGACGGAATGGAGACCCAGTACTTC. Looking up the rest from reference TRBV7-2 and TRBJ2-5 gives the full variable domain: GAGVSQSPSNKVTEKGKDVELRCDPISGHTALYWYRQSLGQGLEFLIYFQGNSAPDKSGLPSDRFSAERTGGSVSTLTIQRTQQEDSAVYLCASSLDGMETQYFGPGTRLLVL.

The chain recombines TRBV15 with TRBJ2-5; D gene unclear. The tail of the sequence fits TRBJ2-7 better, so the J call may be wrong. The CDR3 extends over 13 amino acids. Germline CDR1 is LNHNV and CDR2 is YYDKDF (reference sequence). CDR3 sequence: CATSRGGQYEQYF. For the CDR3, the DNA is TGTGCCACCAGCAGAGGTGGGCAATACGAGCAGTACTTC.

The chain uses TRBV30 and TRBJ2-5; D may be TRBD1 (6 bases). Germline V gene data show CDR1 as GTSNPN and CDR2 as SVGIG (reference sequence). The CDR3 sequence is 12 residues long. V gave up 5 bases and J gave up 7 bases, with 14 bases separating them. The CDR3 reads CAWEGDVGTQYF. In nucleotides, the CDR3 is TGTGCCTGGGAGGGGGACGTGGGGACCCAGTACTTC.

The chain has TRBV20-1 and TRBJ2-1; tentatively, D is TRBD1 (6 bases). V lost 5 bases and J lost 3, with 11 bases in between. Germline values: CDR1 DFQATT, CDR2 SNEGSKA (reference sequence). The CDR3 length is 13 residues. Written as DNA, the CDR3 is TGCAGTGCTTTACAGGGAAACTACAATGAGCAGTTCTTC. It is translated as CSALQGNYNEQFF.

This chain uses TRBV7-8 with TRBJ2-3; D is perhaps TRBD2 (6 bases). Per the germline V gene, CDR1 is SGHVS and CDR2 is FQNEAQ. The CDR3 extends over 15 amino acids. V lost 1 base, J lost 4 bases, and 12 bases lay in between. DNA for the CDR3: TGTGCCAGCAGCTTAGAACTAGCTGAGTCAGATACGCAGTATTTT. Residues: CASSLELAESDTQYF.

The chain recombines TRBV5-1 with TRBJ2-1; 7 nucleotides align to TRBD1. Germline loops: CDR1 SGHRS, CDR2 YFSETQ. The CDR3 spans 15 residues. After removal of 0 bases from V and 7 bases from J, the junction contained 7 bases not matched to a gene. The CDR3 reads CASSLETGNLNEQFF. The CDR3 DNA is TGCGCCAGCAGCTTGGAGACAGGGAATCTGAATGAGCAGTTCTTC.

In this sample, this clonotype turned up a few times. The chain's CDR3 is CATSGGRGWRVGETQYF. Here the CDR3 DNA reads TGTGCCACCAGTGGAGGCCGGGGGTGGCGCGTAGGGGAGACCCAGTACTTC. This rearrangement joins TRBV24-1 to TRBJ2-5, with D possibly being TRBD2 (6 bases). The CDR3 is 17 amino acids. V gave up 5 bases and J gave up 5 bases, with 23 bases separating them. Per germline, CDR1 KGHDR and CDR2 SFDVKD.

This clonotype was counted ten times or more. The germline gene is not matched at one end of the junction; a read error may be the cause. This chain connects TRBV7-2 to TRBJ1-5, with D maybe TRBD1 (6 bases). Germline loops: CDR1 SGHTA, CDR2 FQGNSA. The CDR3 contains 13 residues. CDR3 sequence reads: CASSLSGGQPQHF. The CDR3 bases are TGTGCCAGCAGCTTGTCCGGGGGGCAGCCTCAGCATTTT.

This clonotype was seen only once. The junction departs from the called germline gene at one end, perhaps through a read error. The chain employs TRBV7-2 and TRBJ2-3; tentatively, D is TRBD1 (6 bases). The CDR3 loop spans 16 amino acids. Germline CDR1 SGHTA, CDR2 FQGNSA. DNA for the CDR3: TGTGCCAGCAGCCCCAGGGGACGTATAAGCACAGATACGCGGTATTTT. Its translation: CASSPRGRISTDTRYF.

This clonotype was detected only a few times. The rearrangement links TRBV6-1 to TRBJ2-3, with TRBD1 matching over 7 bases. Germline assignment: CDR1 MNHNS and CDR2 SASEGT. The CDR3 is made up of 18 amino acids. V lost 6 bases to trimming and J lost 0 bases; unmatched junction nucleotides: 15. The CDR3 spells CASSPQGVFISSTDTQYF. CDR3 nucleotides: TGTGCCAGCAGCCCGCAGGGGGTGTTTATTTCTAGCACAGATACGCAGTATTTT.

This clonotype was counted at least ten times. The rearrangement uses TRBV12-3 or TRBV12-4 and TRBJ2-2; 12 bases are a match to TRBD2. There are 17 residues in the CDR3. Trimming cost V 6 bases and J 7 bases; bases outside gene matches: 12. CDR3 DNA sequence: TGTGCCAGCAGCTCGCTTAGACTAGCGGGAGCGGTCGGGGAGCTGTTTTTT. Protein: CASSSLRLAGAVGELFF.

The chain is built from TRBV5-1 and TRBJ2-2; maybe TRBD2 (6 bases). The V end lost 2 bases, the J end lost 5 bases, and 13 bases lay between the germline ends. The CDR3 runs 15 residues. CDR1 and CDR2 from the germline V gene are SGHRS and YFSETQ. The CDR3 coding sequence is TGCGCCAGCAGCTTCGAAGGAGGAGGGACCGGGGAGCTGTTTTTT. Its protein product is CASSFEGGGTGELFF.

This chain joins TRBV4-3 and TRBJ2-5, with 10 bases lining up with TRBD2. V lost 0 bases, J lost 9 bases, and 4 bases stayed unmatched. The CDR3 length is 14 residues. Germline lookup yields CDR1 LGHNA and CDR2 YSLEER. The CDR3 bases are TGCGCCAGCAGCCAAGAGCTAGCGGGGGCCCCCCAGTACTTC. It codes for CASSQELAGAPQYF.

This clonotype was seen more than once but under ten times. The V gene is TRBV29-1, the J gene TRBJ2-1; 9 positions match TRBD1. The junction had 6 bases not matched to a gene; V was cut back by 4 bases and J by 2 bases. The CDR3 consists of 15 residues. Germline CDR1 reads SQVTM; CDR2 reads ANQGSEA. Here the CDR3 reads CSVGGGQGAYNEQFF. The CDR3 nucleotides read TGCAGCGTTGGGGGGGGACAGGGAGCCTACAATGAGCAGTTCTTC.

This sequence joins TRBV7-6 and TRBJ2-5; D is unresolved. The V and J ends lost 2 bases and 6 bases respectively, with 7 bases between them. The germline V gene has CDR1 SGHVS and CDR2 FNYEAQ. CDR3 length equals 12 residues. The CDR3: CASSLIRQTQYF. The DNA of the CDR3 is TGTGCCAGCAGCTTAATCCGGCAGACCCAGTACTTC.

This clonotype was counted only a few times. The rearrangement uses TRBV29-1 and TRBJ1-2; TRBD1 aligns across 9 bases. This CDR3 has 12 amino acids. CDR1 and CDR2 from the germline V gene are SQVTM and ANQGSEA. V shed 4 bases, J shed 5 bases, and the junction held 2 bases outside the gene matches. The CDR3 DNA sequence: TGCAGCGTTGGGGACAGGGTTTATGGCTACACCTTC. Translated: CSVGDRVYGYTF.

This clonotype was counted between two and nine times. The J gene is TRBJ2-3, the V gene TRBV6-5; 12 nucleotides agree with TRBD2. With V trimmed by 3 bases and J by 2 bases, 9 bases remained unmatched. This CDR3 has 18 residues. Per the germline V gene, CDR1 is MNHEY and CDR2 is SVGAGI. This CDR3 is CASSYPSGRGWDTDTQYF. DNA of the CDR3: TGTGCCAGCAGTTATCCTAGCGGGAGGGGTTGGGACACAGATACGCAGTATTTT.

This chain uses TRBV29-1 with TRBJ2-4, with TRBD1 identical over 10 bases. The germline CDR1 and CDR2 sequences are SQVTM and ANQGSEA. With V trimmed by 4 bases and J by 9 bases, 9 bases remained unmatched. The CDR3 is made up of 14 amino acids. The DNA of the CDR3 is TGCAGCGTTGTTTTGGGACAGGGGTCGGGCATTCAGTACTTC. Its protein product is CSVVLGQGSGIQYF.

The chain joins TRBV20-1 to TRBJ2-5; a weak D match, TRBD2 (6 bases). Germline CDR1 reads DFQATT; CDR2 reads SNEGSKA (reference sequence). The CDR3 length is 12 residues. CDR3 nucleotide sequence: TGCAGCGCGGGACTCTACCAAGAGACCCAGTACTTC. Amino acids: CSAGLYQETQYF.

This clonotype showed up just a few times. This CDR3 is CAISASGAGGNRNEQFF. The DNA for the CDR3 is TGTGCCATCAGTGCCTCGGGAGCGGGGGGGAACAGGAATGAGCAGTTCTTC. This chain links TRBV10-3 with TRBJ2-1, with 10 bases lining up with TRBD2. The trim removed 4 bases at V and 7 bases at J, leaving 13 bases unmatched. Looked up from germline, CDR1 is ENHRY and CDR2 is SYGVKD. This CDR3 region has 17 residues.

The V gene is TRBV6-6, the J gene TRBJ2-7; 10 bases agree with TRBD1. The length of the CDR3 is 14 residues. V dropped 6 bases and J dropped 7; count of bases not matched to a gene: 9. Germline V gene sequence: CDR1 MNHNY, CDR2 SVGAGI (reference sequence). The CDR3 DNA follows: TGTGCCAGCAGCCCTGACAGGGGGCTAAGGGAGCAGTACTTC. This translates into CASSPDRGLREQYF.

This chain connects TRBV29-1 to TRBJ2-3; D possibly corresponds to TRBD2 (6 bases). Trimming stripped 4 bases from V and 0 bases from J, with 8 bases between. This CDR3 is 13 amino acids long. The germline CDR1 and CDR2 sequences are SQVTM and ANQGSEA. CDR3 sequence: CSVGGTSTDTQYF. The CDR3 DNA is TGCAGCGTTGGAGGGACTAGCACAGATACGCAGTATTTT.

This clonotype was seen a few times. J is TRBJ2-2 and V is TRBV18, with D tentatively TRBD2 (5 bases). Germline assignment: CDR1 KGHSH and CDR2 LQKENI. The CDR3 length is 16 residues. V lost 4 bases and J lost 5, with 17 bases in between. Written as DNA, the CDR3 is TGTGCCAGCTCACGATCTGCGGAGCCGGGGACCGGGGAGCTGTTTTTT. It specifies CASSRSAEPGTGELFF.

The chain employs TRBV27 and TRBJ1-2; D might be TRBD1 (5 bases). V lost 2 bases and J 2 bases, leaving 24 bases between the germline ends. Germline CDR1 MNHEY, CDR2 SMNVEV (reference sequence). The length of the CDR3 is 19 residues. CDR3 sequence: CASSLRPLVMTDLNYGYTF. The CDR3 nucleotides read TGTGCCAGCAGTTTAAGGCCTTTGGTTATGACAGATTTGAACTATGGCTACACCTTC.